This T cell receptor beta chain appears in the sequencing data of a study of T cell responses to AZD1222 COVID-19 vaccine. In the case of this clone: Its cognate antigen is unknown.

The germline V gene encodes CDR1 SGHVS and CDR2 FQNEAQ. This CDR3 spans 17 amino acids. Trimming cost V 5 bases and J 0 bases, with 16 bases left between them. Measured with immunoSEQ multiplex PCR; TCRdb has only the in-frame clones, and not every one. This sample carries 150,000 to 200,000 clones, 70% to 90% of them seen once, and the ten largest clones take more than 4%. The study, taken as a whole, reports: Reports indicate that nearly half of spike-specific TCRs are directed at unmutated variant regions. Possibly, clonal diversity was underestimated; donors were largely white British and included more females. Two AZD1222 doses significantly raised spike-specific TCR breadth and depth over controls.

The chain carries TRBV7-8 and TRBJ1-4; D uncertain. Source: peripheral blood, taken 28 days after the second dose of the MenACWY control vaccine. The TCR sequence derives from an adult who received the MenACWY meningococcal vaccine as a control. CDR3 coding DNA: TGTGCCAGCAGCGCGTCAGGAGTACCTGCAACTAATGAAAAACTGTTTTTT. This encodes CASSASGVPATNEKLFF.